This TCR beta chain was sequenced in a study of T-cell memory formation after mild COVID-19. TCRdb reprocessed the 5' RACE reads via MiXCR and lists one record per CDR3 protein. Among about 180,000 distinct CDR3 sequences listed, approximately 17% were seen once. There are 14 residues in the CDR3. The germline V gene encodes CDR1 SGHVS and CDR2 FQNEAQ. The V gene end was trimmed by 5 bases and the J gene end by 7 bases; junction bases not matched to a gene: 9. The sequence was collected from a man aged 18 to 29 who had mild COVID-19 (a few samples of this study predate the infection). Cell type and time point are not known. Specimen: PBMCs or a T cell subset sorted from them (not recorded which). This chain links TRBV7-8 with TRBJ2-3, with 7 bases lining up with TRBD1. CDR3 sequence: CASSPREGAYTQYF. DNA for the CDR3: TGTGCCAGCAGCCCTCGTGAGGGGGCGTATACGCAGTATTTT.